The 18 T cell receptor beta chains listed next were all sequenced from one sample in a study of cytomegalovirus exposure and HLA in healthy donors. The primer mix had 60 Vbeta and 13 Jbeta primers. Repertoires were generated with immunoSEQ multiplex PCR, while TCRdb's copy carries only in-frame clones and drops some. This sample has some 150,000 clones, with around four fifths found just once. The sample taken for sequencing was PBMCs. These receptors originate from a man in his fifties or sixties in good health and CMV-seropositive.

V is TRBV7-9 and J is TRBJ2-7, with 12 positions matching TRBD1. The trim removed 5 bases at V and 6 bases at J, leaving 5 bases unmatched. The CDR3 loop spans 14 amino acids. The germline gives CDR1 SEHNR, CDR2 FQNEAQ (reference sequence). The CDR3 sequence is CASSPGTGGGEQYF. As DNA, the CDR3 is TGTGCCAGCAGCCCCGGGACAGGGGGCGGCGAGCAGTACTTC.

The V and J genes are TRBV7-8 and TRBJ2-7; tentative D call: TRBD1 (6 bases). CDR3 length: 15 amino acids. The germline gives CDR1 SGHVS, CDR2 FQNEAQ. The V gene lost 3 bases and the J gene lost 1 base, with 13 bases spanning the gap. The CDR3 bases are TGTGCCAGCAGCTTTGGACAGATCCCTTCCTACGAGCAGTACTTC. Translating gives CASSFGQIPSYEQYF. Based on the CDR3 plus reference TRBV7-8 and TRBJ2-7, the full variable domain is GAGVSQSPRYKVAKRGQDVALRCDPISGHVSLFWYQQALGQGPEFLTYFQNEAQLDKSGLPSDRFFAERPEGSVSTLKIQRTQQEDSAVYLCASSFGQIPSYEQYFGPGTRLTVT.

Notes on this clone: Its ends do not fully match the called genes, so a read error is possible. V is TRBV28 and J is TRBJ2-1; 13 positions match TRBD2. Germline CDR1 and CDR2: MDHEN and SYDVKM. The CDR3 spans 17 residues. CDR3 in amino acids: CASSILSLAGGYNEQFF. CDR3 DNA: TGTGCCAGCAGTATATTATCACTAGCGGGGGGGTACAATGAACAGTTCTTC.

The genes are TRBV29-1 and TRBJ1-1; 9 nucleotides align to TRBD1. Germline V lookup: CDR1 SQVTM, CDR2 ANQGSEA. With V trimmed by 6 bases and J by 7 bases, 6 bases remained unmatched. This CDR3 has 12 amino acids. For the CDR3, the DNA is TGCAGCGTGAACAGGGGGCATGGTGAAGCTTTCTTT. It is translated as CSVNRGHGEAFF.

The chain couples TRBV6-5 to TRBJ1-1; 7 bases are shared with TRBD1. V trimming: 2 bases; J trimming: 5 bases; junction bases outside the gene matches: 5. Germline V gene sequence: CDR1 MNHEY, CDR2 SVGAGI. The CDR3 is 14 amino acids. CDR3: CASSYHRGGTEAFF. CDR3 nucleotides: TGTGCCAGCAGTTACCACAGGGGTGGGACTGAAGCTTTCTTT.

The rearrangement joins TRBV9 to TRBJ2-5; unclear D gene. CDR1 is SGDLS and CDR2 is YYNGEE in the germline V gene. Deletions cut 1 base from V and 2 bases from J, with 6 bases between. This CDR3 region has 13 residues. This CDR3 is CASSVQIQETQYF. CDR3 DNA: TGTGCCAGCAGCGTACAAATTCAAGAGACCCAGTACTTC.

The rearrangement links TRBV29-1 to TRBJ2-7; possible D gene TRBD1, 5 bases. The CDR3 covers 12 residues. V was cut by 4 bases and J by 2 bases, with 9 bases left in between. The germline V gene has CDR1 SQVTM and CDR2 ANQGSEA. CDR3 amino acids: CSVGKDTYEQYF. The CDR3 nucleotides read TGCAGCGTTGGTAAGGACACCTACGAGCAGTACTTC.

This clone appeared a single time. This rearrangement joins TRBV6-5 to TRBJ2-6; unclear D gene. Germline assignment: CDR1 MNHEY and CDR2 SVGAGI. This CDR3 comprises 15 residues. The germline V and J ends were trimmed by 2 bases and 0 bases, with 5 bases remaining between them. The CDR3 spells CASSYPSSGANVLTF. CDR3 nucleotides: TGTGCCAGCAGTTACCCGAGCTCTGGGGCCAACGTCCTGACTTTC.

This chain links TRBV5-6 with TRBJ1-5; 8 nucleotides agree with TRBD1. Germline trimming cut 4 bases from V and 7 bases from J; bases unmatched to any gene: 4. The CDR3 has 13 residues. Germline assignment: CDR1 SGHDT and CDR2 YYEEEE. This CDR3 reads CASSQGAGQPQHF. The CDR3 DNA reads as TGTGCCAGCAGCCAGGGGGCAGGGCAGCCCCAGCATTTT.

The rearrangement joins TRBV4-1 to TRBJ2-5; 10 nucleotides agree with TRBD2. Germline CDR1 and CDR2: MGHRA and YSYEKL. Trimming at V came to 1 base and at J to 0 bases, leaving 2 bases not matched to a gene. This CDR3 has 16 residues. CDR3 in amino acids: CASSQGSGGYQETQYF. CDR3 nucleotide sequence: TGCGCCAGCAGCCAAGGTAGCGGGGGGTACCAAGAGACCCAGTACTTC.

The CDR3 is CASSRDRGNYGYTF. The CDR3 DNA reads TGTGCCAGCAGTCGGGACAGGGGAAACTATGGCTACACCTTC. The rearrangement uses TRBV2 and TRBJ1-2; 10 nucleotides match TRBD1. Germline values: CDR1 SNHLY, CDR2 FYNNEI. There are 14 residues in the CDR3. V lost 5 bases to trimming and J lost 2 bases; unmatched junction nucleotides: 2.

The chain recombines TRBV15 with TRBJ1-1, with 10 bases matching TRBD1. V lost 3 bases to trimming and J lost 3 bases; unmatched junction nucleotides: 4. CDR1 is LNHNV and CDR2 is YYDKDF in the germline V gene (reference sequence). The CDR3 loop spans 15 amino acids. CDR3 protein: CATSRTGGDHTEAFF. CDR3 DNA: TGTGCCACCAGCAGGACAGGGGGCGATCACACTGAAGCTTTCTTT.

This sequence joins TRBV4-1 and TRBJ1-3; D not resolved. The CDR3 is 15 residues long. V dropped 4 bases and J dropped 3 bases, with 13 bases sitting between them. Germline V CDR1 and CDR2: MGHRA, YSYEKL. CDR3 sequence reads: CASSLIQTYGNTIYF. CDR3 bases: TGCGCCAGCAGCCTAATACAGACATATGGAAACACCATATATTTT.

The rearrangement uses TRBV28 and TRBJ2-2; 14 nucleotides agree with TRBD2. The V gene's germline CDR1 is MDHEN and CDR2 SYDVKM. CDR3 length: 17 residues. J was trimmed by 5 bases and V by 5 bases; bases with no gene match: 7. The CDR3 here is CASSLQTSGRETGELFF. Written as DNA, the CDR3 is TGTGCCAGCAGTCTCCAGACTAGCGGGAGGGAAACCGGGGAGCTGTTTTTT.

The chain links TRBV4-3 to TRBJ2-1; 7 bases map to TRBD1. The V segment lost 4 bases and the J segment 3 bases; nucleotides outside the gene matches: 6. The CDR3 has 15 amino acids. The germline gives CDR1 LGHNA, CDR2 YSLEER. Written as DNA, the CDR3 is TGCGCCAGCAGCCCGGGACAGATAGTCTACAATGAGCAGTTCTTC. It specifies CASSPGQIVYNEQFF.

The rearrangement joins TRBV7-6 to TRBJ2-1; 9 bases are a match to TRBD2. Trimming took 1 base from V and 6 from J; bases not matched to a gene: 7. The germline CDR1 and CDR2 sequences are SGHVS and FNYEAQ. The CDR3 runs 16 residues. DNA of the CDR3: TGTGCCAGCAGCTTAGGCGGGGGGGCCCATATCAATGAGCAGTTCTTC. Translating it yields CASSLGGGAHINEQFF.

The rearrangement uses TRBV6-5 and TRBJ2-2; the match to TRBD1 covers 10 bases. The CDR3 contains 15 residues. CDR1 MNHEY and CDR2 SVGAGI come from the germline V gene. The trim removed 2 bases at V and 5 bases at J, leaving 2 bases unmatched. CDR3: CASSYGQGVTGELFF. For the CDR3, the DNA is TGTGCCAGCAGTTACGGACAGGGGGTGACCGGGGAGCTGTTTTTT.

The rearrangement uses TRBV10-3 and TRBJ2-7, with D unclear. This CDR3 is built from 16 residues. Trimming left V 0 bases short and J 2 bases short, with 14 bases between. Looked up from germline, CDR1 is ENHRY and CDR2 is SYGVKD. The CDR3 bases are TGTGCCATCAGTGAGTCATTACCGCGTAGCACCTACGAGCAGTACTTC. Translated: CAISESLPRSTYEQYF.